This is a list of T cell receptor beta chains from one sample in a study of shared clonotypes between healthy human individuals. Method: immunoSEQ multiplex PCR; TCRdb's copy keeps in-frame clones and lacks some. This table has about 1.1 million clones, more than 75% appearing once. The sample taken for sequencing was memory CD4+ T cells from PBMCs. These receptor sequences come from a man between 18 and 29 years old in good health. Some clones in this sample may be carry-over from other donors' samples. CDR3s include the opening cysteine and the closing phenylalanine or tryptophan. A D gene is named only where the DNA matches it firmly. Clone sizes are given selectively: once, few, many, or a class where the clone is expanded.

j_call: TRBJ2-5
d_call: -
v_call: TRBV7-2
clone_size: -
cdr3_nt: TGTGCCAGCAGCTTATATGGGACCCACTTCGGGACCCAGTACTTC
cdr3_aa: CASSLYGTHFGTQYF

j_call: TRBJ2-3
d_call: -
v_call: TRBV5-6
clone_size: -
cdr3_nt: TGTGCCAGCAGCTTGGCTAGAAGCACAGATACGCAGTATTTT
cdr3_aa: CASSLARSTDTQYF

j_call: TRBJ1-5
d_call: -
v_call: TRBV5-1
clone_size: -
cdr3_nt: TGCGCCAGCAGCTTGGGAGGGGAAGGAGCTCAGCCCCAGCATTTT
cdr3_aa: CASSLGGEGAQPQHF

j_call: TRBJ1-2
d_call: -
v_call: TRBV5-5
clone_size: -
cdr3_nt: TGTGCCAGCAGCCCCAACAACTGGAGTGATGGCTACACCTTC
cdr3_aa: CASSPNNWSDGYTF

j_call: TRBJ1-2
d_call: -
v_call: TRBV29-1
clone_size: -
cdr3_nt: TGCAGCGTTGAATACCAGTCAGTCCATGGCTACACCTTC
cdr3_aa: CSVEYQSVHGYTF

j_call: TRBJ2-1
d_call: TRBD1
v_call: TRBV9
clone_size: -
cdr3_nt: TGTGCCAGCAGCGTAACCTGGACAGGTCAAGGGAATGAGCAGTTCTTC
cdr3_aa: CASSVTWTGQGNEQFF

j_call: TRBJ2-7
d_call: -
v_call: TRBV7-9
clone_size: -
cdr3_nt: TGTGCCAGCAGCTTAGGGGAGGTAACGGAGCAGTACTTC
cdr3_aa: CASSLGEVTEQYF

j_call: TRBJ2-7
d_call: -
v_call: TRBV10-3
clone_size: -
cdr3_nt: TGTGCCATCAGTCCCCACGTCTCTTCCTACGAGCAGTACTTC
cdr3_aa: CAISPHVSSYEQYF

j_call: TRBJ2-2
d_call: TRBD2
v_call: TRBV28
clone_size: -
cdr3_nt: TGTGCCAGCAGTTCCCATGGCGGGAGCGTGGGCGGGGAGCTGTTTTTT
cdr3_aa: CASSSHGGSVGGELFF

j_call: TRBJ2-7
d_call: TRBD2
v_call: TRBV5-4
clone_size: -
cdr3_nt: TGTGCCAGCAGCCTGGGACTAGCGGGAGCTCACGAGCAGTACTTC
cdr3_aa: CASSLGLAGAHEQYF

j_call: TRBJ1-3
d_call: TRBD1
v_call: TRBV9
clone_size: -
cdr3_nt: TGTGCCAGCAGCGGACAGGGGGCGTTAGGAAACACCATATATTTT
cdr3_aa: CASSGQGALGNTIYF

j_call: TRBJ1-1
d_call: TRBD1
v_call: TRBV4-3
clone_size: -
cdr3_nt: TGCGCCAGCAGCCAGACAACCGGGACAGGGACGCGAGCTTTCTTT
cdr3_aa: CASSQTTGTGTRAFF

j_call: TRBJ2-1
d_call: -
v_call: TRBV5-4
clone_size: few
cdr3_nt: TGTGCCAGCAGCTTCACTAGCTACAATGAGCAGTTCTTC
cdr3_aa: CASSFTSYNEQFF

j_call: TRBJ2-2
d_call: -
v_call: TRBV4-3
clone_size: -
cdr3_nt: TGCGCCAGCAGCCAAGATCCGGGATCCGGGGAGCTGTTTTTT
cdr3_aa: CASSQDPGSGELFF

j_call: TRBJ2-3
d_call: TRBD2
v_call: TRBV7-9
clone_size: -
cdr3_nt: TGTGCCAGCAGCTGGGAGGGCGCCCTGGCAGATACGCAGTATTTT
cdr3_aa: CASSWEGALADTQYF

j_call: TRBJ2-7
d_call: -
v_call: TRBV5-1
clone_size: few
cdr3_nt: TGCGCCAGCAGCTTAGGGGCGGGAAGCTCCTACGAGCAGTACTTC
cdr3_aa: CASSLGAGSSYEQYF

j_call: TRBJ2-2
d_call: -
v_call: TRBV29-1
clone_size: -
cdr3_nt: TGCAGCTCCCCTAAGGGCCGGTTCACCGGGGAGCTGTTTTTT
cdr3_aa: CSSPKGRFTGELFF

j_call: TRBJ2-3
d_call: -
v_call: TRBV4-1
clone_size: -
cdr3_nt: TGCGCCAGCAGCCGGACTTGGGCCGATACGCAGTATTTT
cdr3_aa: CASSRTWADTQYF

j_call: TRBJ2-2
d_call: -
v_call: TRBV7-9
clone_size: -
cdr3_nt: TGTGCCAGCAGTCTTAATAGGGGCGAGCTGTTTTTT
cdr3_aa: CASSLNRGELFF

j_call: TRBJ1-1
d_call: -
v_call: TRBV29-1
clone_size: -
cdr3_nt: TGCAGCGTTGGGGCGGAAGGGGCTTTCTTT
cdr3_aa: CSVGAEGAFF

j_call: TRBJ1-2
d_call: TRBD1
v_call: TRBV18
clone_size: -
cdr3_nt: TGTGCCAGCTCACCGACAGGGCAGAACTATGGCTACACCTTC
cdr3_aa: CASSPTGQNYGYTF

j_call: TRBJ2-7
d_call: TRBD1
v_call: TRBV7-7
clone_size: -
cdr3_nt: TGTGCCAGCAGCCCGACAGGGGATCGGGTCGAGCAGTACTTC
cdr3_aa: CASSPTGDRVEQYF

j_call: TRBJ1-2
d_call: -
v_call: TRBV28
clone_size: -
cdr3_nt: TGTGCCAGCAGGGTTGGGGGGGCGCACGGCTACACCTTC
cdr3_aa: CASRVGGAHGYTF

j_call: TRBJ2-1
d_call: -
v_call: TRBV4-3
clone_size: few
cdr3_nt: TGCGCCAGCAGCCAACCCACGCCCAATGAGCAGTTCTTC
cdr3_aa: CASSQPTPNEQFF

j_call: TRBJ1-5
d_call: -
v_call: TRBV5-1
clone_size: -
cdr3_nt: TGCGCCAGCAGCTTGGACAGTATCAATCAGCCCCAGCATTTT
cdr3_aa: CASSLDSINQPQHF

j_call: TRBJ2-2
d_call: -
v_call: TRBV7-3
clone_size: -
cdr3_nt: TGTGCCAGCAGCTTATCCGGCGGTACGAACACCGGGGAGCTGTTTTTT
cdr3_aa: CASSLSGGTNTGELFF

j_call: TRBJ1-2
d_call: -
v_call: TRBV5-1
clone_size: -
cdr3_nt: TGCGCCAGCAGCTTACCCGGGACACTAGGTAATCGCTACACCTTC
cdr3_aa: CASSLPGTLGNRYTF

j_call: TRBJ2-3
d_call: TRBD1
v_call: TRBV6-1
clone_size: -
cdr3_nt: TGTGCCAGCAGGGGGGCAGGGGGCGTGGGAGATACGCAGTATTTT
cdr3_aa: CASRGAGGVGDTQYF

j_call: TRBJ1-1
d_call: -
v_call: TRBV28
clone_size: -
cdr3_nt: TGTGCCACGTCAATAGCGGGGGAAGTCAAAGCTTTCTTT
cdr3_aa: CATSIAGEVKAFF

j_call: TRBJ1-2
d_call: -
v_call: TRBV30
clone_size: -
cdr3_nt: TGTGCCTGTAGTCTTACCGCAACACTTGGCTACACCTTC
cdr3_aa: CACSLTATLGYTF

j_call: TRBJ1-2
d_call: -
v_call: TRBV5-8
clone_size: few
cdr3_nt: TGTGCCAGCAGCTTGGCCTCGGGAGATGGCTACACCTTC
cdr3_aa: CASSLASGDGYTF

j_call: TRBJ2-5
d_call: TRBD2
v_call: TRBV7-9
clone_size: -
cdr3_nt: TGTGCCAGCAGCCTCCCCCTAGCGGGACTGCCGGAGACCCAGTACTTC
cdr3_aa: CASSLPLAGLPETQYF